Following are 7 T cell receptor beta chains from one sample sequenced in a study of low-dose radiotherapy and immunotherapy resistance in tumors. Stated time point: after trial treatment. Regarding treatment: LDRT plus nivolumab, ipilimumab, low-dose cyclophosphamide and aspirin (RACIN trial). First-strand cDNA relied on TRAV- and TRBV-specific primers spanning alpha and beta chains. TCR amplification involved 20 PCR cycles with a constant-region primer and V-primer adapter. A single record per CDR3 protein comes from TCRdb applying MiXCR to the reads. The sample carries about 60,000 distinct CDR3 sequences, about a quarter recorded once. Sequenced material: PBMCs, taken after low-dose radiotherapy plus immunotherapy. These receptors were taken from a male donor with prostate cancer.

This clonotype was detected ten times or more. V usage is TRBV7-9 and J usage is TRBJ2-3, with a possible D match to TRBD1 (5 bases). Between the trimmed V and J ends, which lost 7 bases and 6 bases, there was a span of 17 bases. The CDR3 is 14 residues long. Germline V gene sequence: CDR1 SEHNR, CDR2 FQNEAQ (reference sequence). This CDR3 reads CASTLTQGVDTQYF. The DNA of the CDR3 is TGTGCCAGCACCCTTACCCAGGGCGTGGATACGCAGTATTTT.

This clonotype was recorded at least ten times. The chain carries TRBV7-2 and TRBJ2-5; TRBD2 is a possible D gene (5 bases). This CDR3 is built from 14 residues. Germline loops: CDR1 SGHTA, CDR2 FQGNSA. The germline V and J ends were trimmed by 4 bases and 5 bases, with 14 bases remaining between them. CDR3 residues: CASSSSTQRETQYF. In nucleotides, the CDR3 is TGTGCCAGCAGCTCAAGCACGCAGCGGGAGACCCAGTACTTC. The complete variable domain, with remaining parts taken from reference TRBV7-2 and TRBJ2-5, reads GAGVSQSPSNKVTEKGKDVELRCDPISGHTALYWYRQSLGQGLEFLIYFQGNSAPDKSGLPSDRFSAERTGGSVSTLTIQRTQQEDSAVYLCASSSSTQRETQYFGPGTRLLVL.

With respect to this clonotype: This likely came from a read error, as a far larger clone is one base away. This chain joins TRBV6-5 and TRBJ2-1; 12 nucleotides line up with TRBD2. The J segment lost 14 bases and the V segment lost 8 bases, leaving 13 bases of the junction unmatched. Germline V lookup: CDR1 MNHEY, CDR2 SVGAGI. The CDR3 has 14 amino acids. CDR3 in DNA: TGTGCCAGCGCCCTAGGCCTGGCTAGCGGGAGGGAGTTCTTC. Translated, it gives CASALGLASGREFF.

This clonotype was recorded many times. The CDR3 is CASSYGTAYGYTF. The CDR3 DNA reads as TGTGCCAGCAGTTACGGGACAGCCTATGGCTACACCTTC. The chain couples TRBV27 to TRBJ1-2, with TRBD1 matching over 7 bases. The germline V gene has CDR1 MNHEY and CDR2 SMNVEV (reference sequence). The CDR3 loop spans 13 amino acids. J lost 4 bases, V lost 4 bases, and 3 bases had no gene match.

This clonotype was seen repeatedly, ten times or more. The chain links TRBV27 to TRBJ1-1; a weak D match, TRBD1 (5 bases). The CDR3 sequence is 14 residues long. V lost 2 bases, J lost 6 bases, and 13 bases lay in between. CDR1 and CDR2 from the germline V gene are MNHEY and SMNVEV (reference sequence). CDR3 DNA sequence: TGTGCCAGCAGTTTAAGACAGAACACCCCTGAAGCTTTCTTT. It codes for CASSLRQNTPEAFF.

The sample holds many counts of this clonotype. V gene TRBV5-8 combines with J gene TRBJ2-5, with D unclear. This CDR3 has 15 amino acids. The germline gives CDR1 SGHTS, CDR2 YDEGEE. V lost 6 bases to trimming and J lost 2 bases, with 17 bases between them. The CDR3 loop is CASTLQPWAQETQYF. In DNA, the CDR3 is TGTGCCAGCACCCTCCAACCCTGGGCGCAAGAGACCCAGTACTTC.

V is TRBV6-5 and J is TRBJ1-2; perhaps TRBD1 as D (6 bases). Trimming took off 5 bases at V and 4 bases at J, with 11 bases between the two ends. This CDR3 spans 13 amino acids. From germline, CDR1 is MNHEY and CDR2 SVGAGI. DNA for the CDR3: TGTGCCAGCAGTATCGGACAGCTCTATGGCTACACCTTC. Protein product: CASSIGQLYGYTF.